This TCR beta chain is drawn from a study of somatic mutations in cytotoxic T cells in rheumatoid arthritis. Across the whole study: T-cell populations stained with V beta antibodies were in some cases flow-sorted at nearly 100% purity, including V beta1+ cells that were sequenced for TCRB.

Details on this clone: Its matching antigen is unknown.

Trimming stripped 5 bases from V and 6 bases from J, with 16 bases between. Germline lookup yields CDR1 SGHVS and CDR2 FNYEAQ. The CDR3 contains 14 residues. The study pulled out CD4+ and CD8+ cells with positive magnetic bead selection and then checked their purity by flow cytometry. Clones were sequenced by immunoSEQ multiplex PCR, and TCRdb holds only the in-frame ones, with some missing. Of some 40,000 clones detected, roughly four fifths appear once; the ten largest clones hold 3.2%. Regarding the study as a whole: Just what the expanded CD8+ clones targeted, in terms of antigens, remained unknown. A largest CD8+ clone above 20% of CD8+ cells occurred in 8 of 65 patients.

Specimen: CD8+ T cells sorted from blood. The sequence was collected from a man aged 35-49 years in good health. The chain recombines TRBV7-6 with TRBJ1-2; no reliable D call. DNA of the CDR3: TGTGCCAGCAGCCTAGGGTTGTCGGTTGATGGCTACACCTTC. It translates to CASSLGLSVDGYTF.